The present entry profiles one TCR beta chain with its context. The data derive from a study of T cell changes during pregnancy in multiple sclerosis. Libraries were prepared by immunoSEQ multiplex PCR; TCRdb keeps only in-frame clonotypes and omits some of them. The table records under 85,000 clones, under 95% of them present only once. The V end lost 10 bases, the J end lost 0 bases, and 18 bases lay between the germline ends. This CDR3 comprises 15 residues. The V gene's germline CDR1 is ENHRY and CDR2 SYGVKD. The specimen was peripheral blood, collected in the third trimester of pregnancy. The V call is TRBV10-3, the J call TRBJ1-1; a possible D gene is TRBD1 (5 bases). The sequence was collected from a female donor in good health, enrolled as a control in a pregnancy study. The CDR3 protein is CATSEAGRLNTEAFF. The CDR3 nucleotides are TGTGCCACCTCCGAGGCAGGGCGTTTGAACACTGAAGCTTTCTTT.